What follows describes a single T cell receptor beta chain. Its antigen has not been determined. No base qualities exist here, and no much larger clone lies one base off it. The data are from a study of blood T cells in healthy people across ages (dated by TCRdb to the mid-2010s). Notes on the research overall: In model experiments, template switching captured roughly one uniquely barcoded TCR beta cDNA molecule for every two T cells. Two additional independent replicas of 1 million unique cDNA reads from the same blood draw were analyzed for two donors (one aged 18 to 30 and one aged 80 or older). To track age-related changes in TCR beta repertoire diversity, the study relied on deep sequencing normalized with unique cDNA molecular identifiers. The donors were divided into four age groups: young (average about 16 years), middle-aged (about 40), aged (around 59) and long-lived (roughly 86). To avoid experimental bias, donors of different ages were distributed randomly across sequencing lanes.

The roughly 39 donors, aged about 6 to 95 years, were systemically healthy Caucasian individuals from Russia. About 9.8 milliliters of peripheral blood were drawn from each donor into EDTA-treated Vacutainer tubes. Ficoll-Paque density-gradient centrifugation was used to isolate PBMCs, with at least 6.5 million obtained per sample. Trizol reagent was used to extract total RNA from PBMCs, with at least 6 micrograms per sample. Naive CD45RAhigh/CD27high T cell percentages were measured by flow cytometry on a PBMC aliquot from every donor. The CDR3 runs 13 residues from the cysteine to the phenylalanine. Only the CDR3 part of the read is kept: 39 bases, read in frame from the first base. V is clipped by 4 bases and J by 9 bases, and the sequence between their germline boundaries is 14 bases long. The germline V gene yields KGHSH for CDR1 and LQKENI for CDR2. Here is what the overall study found, with its caveats: Compared with the aged group, the long-lived group had more naive CD4+ T cells, fewer expanded clones and increased TCR diversity, suggesting age selection. Observed TCR beta diversity per million T cells fell roughly linearly with age, and a significant reduction was already apparent by age approximately 41. Because profiling used bulk unsorted PBMCs, naive and antigen-experienced compartments could not be compared conclusively. Observed TCR beta diversity correlated strongly with the percentage of naive T cells measured by flow cytometry. Donor CMV infection status was unknown, potentially confounding age-related changes in expanded clonotypes. Total diversity estimates from one million sequenced T cells were considered lower bounds and underestimates.

The library was prepared using 5' RACE. The sequencer listed for this sample is Illumina HiSeq 2500. A second PCR of about 7 to 12 cycles was run with a J-beta primer mix and a sample-barcoded 5' primer. Each TCR beta cDNA molecule received a unique molecular identifier from a template-switch 5' adaptor carrying 12 random nucleotides. Each sample yielded at least 2.5 million CDR3-containing paired-end reads. First-strand cDNA was synthesized from all RNA with the Mint cDNA synthesis kit, primed by a TRBC-specific oligonucleotide. After uracil-DNA glycosylase treatment, a first 18-cycle PCR used universal primers M1SS and BC2_uni_R on all cDNA. On the study's bioinformatics: Each sample was normalized by randomly selecting 1 million high-quality reads, each carrying a distinct molecular identifier. Reads with shared molecular identifiers were discarded instead of being binned into consensus sequences. MiTCR, run with a Q25 quality threshold and the strictest error-elimination algorithm, handled CDR3 identification, clonotype clustering and error correction. A nonparametric unseen species model with Euler transformation was used to estimate lower-bound total TCR beta diversity. Starting from the raw public reads, TCRdb applied fastp trimming at Q25, assembled clones with MiXCR and retained in-frame beta chains. Duplicate CDR3 protein sequences are folded into a single record with the most common DNA and genes. TCRdb assigned the V and J calls; the authors' analysis was not used. In this sample the table shows 650,000 or so distinct CDR3 sequences, 52% of which occur a single time. The ten most abundant clones make up around an eighth of the sample.

Sequenced sample: blood. This TCR derives from a woman of 80 years or more in good health. Recombination joined TRBV18 with TRBJ2-3, with no confident D gene call. The CDR3 region reads CASSHDPPGTQYF. Read as DNA, the sequence is TGTGCCAGCTCACACGACCCCCCAGGCACGCAGTATTTT.